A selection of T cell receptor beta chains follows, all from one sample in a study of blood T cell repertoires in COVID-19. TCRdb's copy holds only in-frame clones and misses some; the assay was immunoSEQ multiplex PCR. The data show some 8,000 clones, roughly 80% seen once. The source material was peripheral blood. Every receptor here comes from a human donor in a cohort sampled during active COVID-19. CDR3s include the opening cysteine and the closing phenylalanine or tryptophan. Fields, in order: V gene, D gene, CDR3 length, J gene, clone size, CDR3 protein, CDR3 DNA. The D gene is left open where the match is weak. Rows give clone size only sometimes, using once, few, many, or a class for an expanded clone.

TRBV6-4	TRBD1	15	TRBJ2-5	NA	CASSQGQGGQETQYF	TGTGCCAGCAGTCAGGGACAGGGAGGACAAGAGACCCAGTACTTC
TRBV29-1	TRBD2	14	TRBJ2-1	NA	CSVEAGTSSDEQFF	TGCAGCGTTGAAGCCGGGACTAGCTCAGATGAGCAGTTCTTC
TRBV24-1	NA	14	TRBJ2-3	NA	CATSDFQGAETQYF	TGTGCCACCAGTGATTTCCAGGGCGCAGAGACGCAGTATTTT
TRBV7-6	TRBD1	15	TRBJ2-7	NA	CASSPTDRGSYEQYF	TGTGCCAGCAGCCCCACGGACAGGGGTTCCTACGAGCAGTACTTC
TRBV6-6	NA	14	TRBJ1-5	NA	CASSLQGTRQPQHF	TGTGCCAGCAGCTTACAGGGTACTCGGCAGCCCCAGCATTTT
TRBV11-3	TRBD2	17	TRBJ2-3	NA	CASSLGLAGGPTDTQYF	TGTGCCAGCAGCTTAGGCTTAGCGGGGGGGCCCACAGATACGCAGTATTTT
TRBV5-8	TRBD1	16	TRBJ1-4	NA	CASSSRTGTMNEKLFF	TGTGCCAGCAGCTCACGGACAGGGACGATGAATGAAAAACTGTTTTTT
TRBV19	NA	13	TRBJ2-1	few	CASNAGGAHEQFF	TGTGCCAGTAACGCCGGAGGAGCCCATGAGCAGTTCTTC
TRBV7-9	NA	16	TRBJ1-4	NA	CASSPSTPQNNEKLFF	TGTGCCAGCAGCCCGTCGACACCTCAAAACAATGAAAAACTGTTTTTT
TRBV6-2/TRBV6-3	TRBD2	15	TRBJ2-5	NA	CASSYTGLAGETQYF	TGTGCCAGCAGTTACACTGGACTAGCGGGAGAGACCCAGTACTTC
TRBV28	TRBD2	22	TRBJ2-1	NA	CASAPTRLGFLAGVDPYNEQFF	TGTGCCAGCGCACCGACCCGCCTTGGATTTCTAGCGGGAGTAGACCCCTACAATGAGCAGTTCTTC
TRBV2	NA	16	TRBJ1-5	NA	CASSDMLNGANQPQHF	TGTGCCAGCAGTGATATGCTCAATGGGGCAAATCAGCCCCAGCATTTT
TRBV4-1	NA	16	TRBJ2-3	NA	CASSQGGGLSTDTQYF	TGCGCCAGCAGCCAGGGTGGGGGCCTTAGCACAGATACGCAGTATTTT
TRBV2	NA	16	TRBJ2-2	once	CASSPFRGEAGGELFF	TGTGCCAGCAGCCCCTTCCGGGGTGAGGCCGGCGGGGAGCTGTTTTTT
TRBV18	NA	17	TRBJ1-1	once	CASSFERQAPLNTEAFF	TGTGCCAGCTCGTTCGAAAGACAGGCACCTCTGAACACTGAAGCTTTCTTT
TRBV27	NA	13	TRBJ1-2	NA	CASSGGWSYGYTF	TGTGCCAGCAGCGGAGGTTGGAGCTATGGCTACACCTTC
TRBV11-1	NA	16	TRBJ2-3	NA	CASSVGQGLSTDTQYF	TGTGCCAGCAGCGTGGGGCAAGGTCTGAGCACAGATACGCAGTATTTT
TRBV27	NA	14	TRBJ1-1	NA	CASRRSQIYTEAFF	TGTGCCAGCCGAAGATCACAAATTTACACTGAAGCTTTCTTT
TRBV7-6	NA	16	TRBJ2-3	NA	CASSLGRGGIADTQYF	TGTGCCAGCAGCTTAGGACGTGGCGGGATCGCAGATACGCAGTATTTT
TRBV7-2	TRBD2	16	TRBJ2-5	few	CASSSFPRGGGETQYF	TGTGCCAGCAGCTCTTTCCCACGGGGGGGCGGTGAGACCCAGTACTTC
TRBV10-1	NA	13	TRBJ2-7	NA	CASSESSRAEQYF	TGCGCCAGCAGTGAGTCGTCCAGGGCCGAGCAGTACTTC
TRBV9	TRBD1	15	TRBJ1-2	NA	CASSAGQVENYGYTF	TGTGCCAGCAGCGCCGGACAGGTGGAGAACTATGGCTACACCTTC
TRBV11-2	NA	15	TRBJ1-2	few	CASSLGRRWNYGYTF	TGTGCCAGCAGCTTAGGTCGCAGGTGGAACTATGGCTACACCTTC
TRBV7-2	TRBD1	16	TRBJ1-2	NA	CASSSQGQGVNYGYTF	TGTGCCAGCAGCTCTCAGGGACAGGGGGTAAACTATGGCTACACCTTC
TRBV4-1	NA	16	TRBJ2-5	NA	CASSQDGSIIQETQYF	TGCGCCAGCAGCCAAGATGGTAGTATAATCCAAGAGACCCAGTACTTC
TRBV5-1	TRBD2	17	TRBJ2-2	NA	CASSRGLAGGYTGELFF	TGCGCCAGCAGCCGGGGACTCGCGGGGGGGTACACCGGGGAGCTGTTTTTT
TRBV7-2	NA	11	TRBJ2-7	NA	CASSLQVEQYF	TGTGCCAGCAGCTTACAGGTCGAGCAGTACTTC
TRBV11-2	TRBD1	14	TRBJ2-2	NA	CASRGQGSTGELFF	TGTGCCAGCAGAGGACAGGGAAGCACCGGGGAGCTGTTTTTT
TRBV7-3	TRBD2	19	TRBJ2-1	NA	CASSPTGTSGRPSYNEQFF	TGTGCCAGCAGCCCTACCGGGACTAGCGGACGACCCTCCTACAATGAGCAGTTCTTC
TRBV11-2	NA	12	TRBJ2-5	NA	CASSATKTTQYF	TGTGCCAGCAGCGCGACTAAGACGACCCAGTACTTC
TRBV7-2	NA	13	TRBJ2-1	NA	CASSPQRYNEQFF	TGTGCCAGCAGCCCACAGCGGTACAATGAGCAGTTCTTC
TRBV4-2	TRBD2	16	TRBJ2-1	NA	CASSHSRTSGYNEQFF	TGTGCCAGCAGCCACTCACGGACTAGCGGTTACAATGAGCAGTTCTTC
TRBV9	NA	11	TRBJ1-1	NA	CASSGNEKAFF	TGTGCCAGCAGCGGTAACGAGAAAGCTTTCTTT
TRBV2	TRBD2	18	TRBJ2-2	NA	CASSGGLAGGPNTGELFF	TGTGCCAGCAGTGGAGGACTAGCGGGGGGGCCGAACACCGGGGAGCTGTTTTTT
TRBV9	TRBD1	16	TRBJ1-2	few	CASSDESGQTNYGYTF	TGTGCCAGCAGCGACGAATCGGGACAGACTAACTATGGCTACACCTTC
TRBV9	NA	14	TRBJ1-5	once	CASSVGGGAEPQHF	TGTGCCAGCAGCGTAGGTGGAGGGGCTGAGCCCCAGCATTTT
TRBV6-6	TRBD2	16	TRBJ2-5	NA	CASSPAGGTTGETQYF	TGTGCCAGCAGTCCCGCCGGGGGGACGACTGGGGAGACCCAGTACTTC
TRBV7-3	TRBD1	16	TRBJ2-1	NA	CASSLKGDSTYNEQFF	TGTGCCAGCAGCTTAAAGGGGGACAGCACCTACAATGAGCAGTTCTTC
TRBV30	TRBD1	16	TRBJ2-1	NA	CAWSRVGQGLNNEQFF	TGTGCCTGGAGCCGAGTCGGACAGGGACTGAACAATGAGCAGTTCTTC
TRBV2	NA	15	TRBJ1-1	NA	CASSGVGTRNTEAFF	TGTGCCAGCAGTGGGGTTGGGACAAGGAACACTGAAGCTTTCTTT
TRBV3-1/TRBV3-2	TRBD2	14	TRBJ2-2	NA	CASTSGGNTGELFF	TGTGCCAGCACCTCGGGAGGGAACACCGGGGAGCTGTTTTTT
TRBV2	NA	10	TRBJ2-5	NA	CACFGETQYF	TGTGCCTGCTTCGGAGAGACCCAGTACTTC
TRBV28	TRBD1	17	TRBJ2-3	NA	CASSSAGTGASTDTQYF	TGTGCCAGCAGCTCGGCCGGGACAGGGGCTAGCACAGATACGCAGTATTTT
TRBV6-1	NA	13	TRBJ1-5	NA	CASSESGNQPQHF	TGTGCCAGCAGTGAAAGCGGGAATCAGCCCCAGCATTTT
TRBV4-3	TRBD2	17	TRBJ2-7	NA	CASSQDRGSGLKYEQYF	TGCGCCAGCAGCCAAGATCGAGGTAGCGGGTTAAAGTACGAGCAGTACTTC
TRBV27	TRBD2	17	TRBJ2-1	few	CASSSPGTSGHYNEQFF	TGTGCCAGCAGTTCTCCTGGGACTAGCGGCCACTACAATGAGCAGTTCTTC
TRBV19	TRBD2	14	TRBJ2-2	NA	CAGKRTSGTGELFF	TGTGCCGGCAAGAGGACTAGCGGGACCGGGGAGCTGTTTTTT
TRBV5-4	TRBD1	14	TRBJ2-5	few	CASSRDRGQETQYF	TGTGCCAGCAGTCGGGACAGGGGGCAGGAGACCCAGTACTTC
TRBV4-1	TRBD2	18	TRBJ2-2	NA	CASSPRSSGRRDTGELFF	TGCGCCAGCAGCCCGAGGTCTAGCGGGAGGCGGGACACCGGGGAGCTGTTTTTT
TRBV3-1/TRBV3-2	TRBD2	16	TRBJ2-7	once	CASSQGLAGAAYEQYF	TGTGCCAGCAGCCAAGGGCTAGCGGGGGCAGCCTACGAGCAGTACTTC
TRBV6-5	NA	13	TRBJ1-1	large	CASSYQGAAEAFF	TGTGCCAGCAGTTATCAGGGTGCCGCTGAAGCTTTCTTT
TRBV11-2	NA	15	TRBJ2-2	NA	CASSSVGGRTGELFF	TGTGCCAGCAGCTCCGTTGGAGGCAGGACCGGGGAGCTGTTTTTT
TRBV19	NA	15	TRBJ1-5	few	CASSIGGTPREPQHF	TGTGCCAGTAGTATAGGCGGGACCCCTCGGGAGCCCCAGCATTTT
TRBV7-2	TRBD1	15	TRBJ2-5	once	CASSLRGGAGETQYF	TGTGCCAGCAGCTTAAGAGGGGGCGCTGGGGAGACCCAGTACTTC
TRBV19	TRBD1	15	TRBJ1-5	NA	CASTRGRGESQPQHF	TGTGCCAGTACCAGGGGGCGAGGAGAGAGTCAGCCCCAGCATTTT